This T cell receptor (beta chain) came from a study of CD8+CD57+ T cells in acquired aplastic anemia. This CDR3 comprises 12 residues. V lost 7 bases to trimming and J lost 6 bases, with 13 bases between them. This clonotype was detected a few times. It was genomic DNA that served as the template for profiling TCR beta VDJ and CDR3. Each CDR3 protein is one row after TCRdb ran MiXCR on the reads. The sample carries about 150,000 distinct CDR3 sequences, approximately 52% recorded once. Sequencing was done on patients that had shown CD8+CD57+ cell expansion by flow cytometry. With no exception, the patients had severe acquired aplastic anemia. No therapy had been given to the patients at the time of blood sampling.

This sequence was found in a human donor with aplastic anemia. Sequenced input: sorted CD4+, CD8+, or CD8+CD57+ T cells (not recorded which) from PBMCs. The chain recombines TRBV12-3 or TRBV12-4 with TRBJ2-7; weak D call: TRBD1 (5 bases). Here the CDR3 DNA reads TGTGCCAGCACCCCAGGAAGGGGCGAGCAGTACTTC. This translates into CASTPGRGEQYF.